This TCR beta chain emerged from a study of Ad26.COV2.S vaccination and SARS-CoV-2 variants (dated by TCRdb to 2020 to 2023). A note on the overall study: Vaccine-arm donors were drawn from COV1001, a multicentre, randomized, double-blind, placebo-controlled phase I-IIa trial of Ad26.COV2.S in healthy adults. Ad26.COV2.S was administered intramuscularly at 5 x 10^10 or 1 x 10^11 viral particles, either as a single shot or as two shots given 56 days apart. TCRbeta repertoire sequencing was used to assess the specificity and breadth of SARS-CoV-2-reactive T cell receptors after Ad26.COV2.S vaccination. A total of 32 samples were included in the TCR-sequenced set, comprising about 20 Ad26.COV2.S vaccine recipients, 5 placebo recipients and 8 SARS-CoV-2 convalescent individuals. Trial participants were randomized into five groups of five, in which low-dose or high-dose Ad26.COV2.S was given once or twice, or placebo was given on both occasions. Blinding of investigators to trial group allocation was maintained during experiments and outcome assessment. General conclusions and limits of the study: Comparing responses between vaccine doses or regimens was not something the study was powered to do. Substantial breadth of spike-specific CD8+ and CD4+ T cell responses was reported after vaccination. The authors noted that the TCR breadth and depth analyses may have underestimated total T cell responses. Vaccine and placebo recipients had comparable non-spike TCR breadth, which fits with the vaccine containing only spike. Ad26.COV2.S recipients had higher spike-specific TCR breadth than placebo recipients (P = 0.0014).

This clone has more than one count but fewer than ten. There is no known antigen for this receptor. No qualities accompany the bases; no much larger clone lies one base away. Sample treatment or condition, as interpreted from the label and publication: about 20 received Ad26.COV2.S at low or high dose, single or two shots; about 5 received placebo; per-sample allocation not given. For vaccine and placebo recipients, repertoires were sequenced using samples collected on day 63 after the first injection. In Cohort 1b, about 25 adults aged 18-55 years were enrolled at a single site in Boston, USA, between 29 July and 7 August 2020. Ad26.COV2.S was a replication-incompetent adenovirus type 26 vector that expressed a prefusion-stabilized SARS-CoV-2 spike protein derived from the original Wuhan strain. Based on the germline V gene, the CDR1 and CDR2 sequences are SGHTA and FQGNSA. There are 15 amino acids in the CDR3, from cysteine to phenylalanine inclusive. CDR3 DNA only is kept here, 45 bases in frame from base 1. V loses 2 bases, J loses 9 bases, and the germline ends lie 14 bases apart.

TCRbeta CDR3 regions were sequenced with the immunoSEQ Assay. After extraction, genomic DNA underwent amplification by bias-controlled multiplex PCR, followed by high-throughput sequencing. In the authors' own workflow: To quantify the absolute abundance of each unique TCRbeta CDR3 region, sequences were collapsed and filtered. T cell fraction was estimated by normalizing TCRbeta template counts to usable DNA, with usable DNA measured through amplification of reference genes found in all nucleated cells. Repertoire TCRs were annotated as SARS-CoV-2-specific by exact matching of V gene, CDR3 amino acid sequence and J gene to a known reactive TCR set. The reference SARS-CoV-2 TCR set was derived from MIRA and filtered for enrichment in COVID-19-positive ImmuneCODE repertoires, a step that removed public or cross-reactive TCRs. Drawing on the MIRA antigens, annotated TCRs were analysed further at the level of specific ORF or position within ORF. Breadth was defined as the number of annotated unique rearrangements divided by the total number of unique productive rearrangements, and depth was defined as the summed frequency of the annotated unique rearrangements. Group comparisons of TCR breadth used two-sided Wilcoxon rank-sum tests. Here the immuneACCESS table is served through TCRdb, limited to in-frame sequences with V and J called. Missing clones are a known gap in these copies; in checked studies unresolved V genes cover under half, and the rest lacks a known reason. V and J calls and clone size come straight from that table; D and trimming were deduced from the DNA. The sample data list some 480,000 clones, and roughly 89% of these were observed just once. In total, the top ten clones hold roughly 13% of the sample.

This TCR was recovered from a person aged 18 to 65 who received the Ad26.COV2.S COVID-19 vaccine or a placebo. This sequence uses TRBV7-2 and TRBJ1-6; the D gene cannot be named for sure. Sequenced material: peripheral blood, taken in a trial of Ad26.COV2.S vaccine versus placebo. The CDR3 reads as follows: CASSLQARKGSPLHF. The DNA sequence reads TGTGCCAGCAGCTTACAGGCGAGGAAAGGTTCACCCCTCCACTTT.